The next 25 T cell receptor beta chains were all read from a single sample in a study of beta chain features in type 1 diabetes. Expressed TCRB transcripts got sequenced, as all isolated RNA was reverse transcribed. Assay used: immunoSEQ multiplex PCR; TCRdb lists only in-frame clones, some missing. The profile shows some 640,000 clones, over 12% of them singletons. Antigen specificity for these receptors is unknown. Regarding the study as a whole: Within each of all four CD4+ subsets, Type 1 diabetes patients had TCRB CDR3s that were moderately but significantly shorter.

The sample consisted of naive CD4+ T cells from blood. All receptors come from a man aged 18 to 35 with type 1 diabetes.

J is TRBJ1-2 and V is TRBV29-1, with 9 bases matching TRBD1. J gave up 2 bases and V 7 bases, and 2 bases lay outside the gene matches. Looked up from germline, CDR1 is SQVTM and CDR2 is ANQGSEA. This CDR3 comprises 12 residues. CDR3 nucleotide sequence: TGCAGCGCAGGACAGGGGAACTATGGCTACACCTTC. Translated, it gives CSAGQGNYGYTF.

The table lists this clone with a few counts. V usage is TRBV6-6 and J usage is TRBJ2-1, with D possibly matching TRBD2 (5 bases). The germline V and J ends were trimmed by 8 bases and 3 bases, with 11 bases remaining between them. From germline, CDR1 is MNHNY and CDR2 SVGAGI (reference sequence). The CDR3 runs 13 residues. The DNA for the CDR3 is TGTGCCAGCTACGGGGTGGGCTACAATGAGCAGTTCTTC. Translating gives CASYGVGYNEQFF.

The genes are TRBV30 and TRBJ1-6; 7 bases match TRBD1. After removal of 1 base from V and 7 bases from J, the junction contained 1 base not matched to a gene. Germline-derived CDR1 and CDR2 are GTSNPN and SVGIG (reference sequence). The CDR3 runs to 13 residues. CDR3 bases: TGTGCCTGGAGTGCAGGGGGAAATTCACCCCTCCACTTT. It yields the protein CAWSAGGNSPLHF. Variable domain in full (rest from reference TRBV30 and TRBJ1-6): SQTIHQWPATLVQPVGSPLSLECTVEGTSNPNLYWYRQAAGRGLQLLFYSVGIGQISSEVPQNLSASRPQDRQFILSSKKLLLSDSGFYLCAWSAGGNSPLHFGNGTRLTVT.

This chain uses TRBV7-9 with TRBJ2-5, with D tentatively TRBD1 (6 bases). Trimming left V 5 bases short and J 3 bases short, with 13 bases between. Germline CDR1 and CDR2: SEHNR and FQNEAQ (reference sequence). This CDR3 region has 14 residues. The CDR3 DNA follows: TGTGCCAGCAGCCCGCGCTCAGGGGAAGAGACCCAGTACTTC. This translates into CASSPRSGEETQYF.

The rearrangement links TRBV19 to TRBJ1-1; D uncertain. V was clipped by 2 bases and J by 10 bases, with 11 bases between them. Germline loops: CDR1 LNHDA, CDR2 SQIVND (reference sequence). The CDR3 contains 12 residues. Here the CDR3 reads CASSINRERAFF. The CDR3 DNA follows: TGTGCCAGTAGTATAAACCGGGAACGAGCTTTCTTT.

The chain recombines TRBV6-5 with TRBJ2-7; no firm D call. Germline CDR1 MNHEY, CDR2 SVGAGI. The germline V and J ends were trimmed by 4 bases and 1 base, with 14 bases remaining between them. The CDR3 is 15 residues long. CDR3 protein: CASSSTVGESYEQYF. In DNA form, the CDR3 reads TGTGCCAGCAGTTCGACGGTGGGTGAGTCCTACGAGCAGTACTTC.

V and J are TRBV4-2 and TRBJ2-3; D is uncertain. V was clipped by 1 base and J by 0 bases, with 8 bases between them. Germline values: CDR1 LGHNA, CDR2 YNFKEQ. The CDR3 contains 15 residues. CDR3 nucleotide sequence: TGTGCCAGCAGCCAAGTAGGGCTTAGCACAGATACGCAGTATTTT. Amino acids: CASSQVGLSTDTQYF.

This chain links TRBV19 with TRBJ2-1, with a possible D match to TRBD1 (6 bases). V was pared by 9 bases and J by 4 bases, with 13 bases between. The germline gives CDR1 LNHDA, CDR2 SQIVND (reference sequence). The length of the CDR3 is 13 residues. The CDR3 protein is CASSGQLYNEQFF. The CDR3 DNA follows: TGTGCCAGCTCCGGACAGCTATACAATGAGCAGTTCTTC.

In this sample, this clone turned up a few times. This sequence joins TRBV9 and TRBJ2-5; D remains unclear. CDR3 length equals 13 residues. The germline V gene has CDR1 SGDLS and CDR2 YYNGEE. V lost 6 bases to trimming and J lost 4 bases, with 13 bases between them. This CDR3 is CASTWADGETQYF. The CDR3 DNA follows: TGTGCCAGCACCTGGGCCGACGGAGAGACCCAGTACTTC.

CDR3 DNA: TGTGCCAGCAAGGGCAGGGTCTATGGCTACACCTTC. This gives the protein CASKGRVYGYTF. The J gene is TRBJ1-2, the V gene TRBV2, with D tentatively TRBD1 (5 bases). Germline V gene lookup returns CDR1 SNHLY and CDR2 FYNNEI. The length of the CDR3 is 12 residues. Trimming shortened V by 7 bases and J by 4 bases, and 10 bases separated the two germline ends.

The chain links TRBV2 to TRBJ2-2; 12 bases map to TRBD2. Per the germline V gene, CDR1 is SNHLY and CDR2 is FYNNEI. This CDR3 comprises 15 residues. The V gene end was trimmed by 7 bases and the J gene end by 6 bases; junction bases not matched to a gene: 6. CDR3 protein: CASMAGLAGPGELFF. Written as DNA, the CDR3 is TGTGCCAGCATGGCGGGACTAGCGGGCCCCGGGGAGCTGTTTTTT.

The CDR3 region is CASSAPGVLWTEAFF. The CDR3, as DNA: TGTGCCAGCAGCGCACCAGGGGTTTTGTGGACTGAAGCTTTCTTT. The V call is TRBV7-9, the J call TRBJ1-1; tentative D call: TRBD1 (6 bases). V shed 5 bases and J shed 5 bases, with 18 bases lying between them. The CDR3 sequence is 15 residues long. The germline V gene encodes CDR1 SEHNR and CDR2 FQNEAQ (reference sequence).

This clone was recorded a few times. The chain uses TRBV28 and TRBJ2-7, with 11 bases fitting TRBD2. Trimming cost V 4 bases and J 2 bases; bases outside gene matches: 10. Germline lookup yields CDR1 MDHEN and CDR2 SYDVKM. The CDR3 is 17 residues long. The CDR3 region has the DNA TGTGCCAGCAGTTCACCGGGACTAGCGGAAACGACCTACGAGCAGTACTTC. Translating gives CASSSPGLAETTYEQYF.

This chain links TRBV4-3 with TRBJ2-3, with TRBD2 identical over 10 bases. The CDR3 loop spans 14 amino acids. V shed 4 bases, J shed 6 bases, and the junction held 4 bases outside the gene matches. Germline V gene data show CDR1 as LGHNA and CDR2 as YSLEER. The CDR3 DNA reads as TGCGCCAGCAGCCTCCAGCGGGGGGGTGATACGCAGTATTTT. This gives the protein CASSLQRGGDTQYF.

This sequence joins TRBV10-3 and TRBJ1-1; 8 bases are a match to TRBD1. Germline V gene data show CDR1 as ENHRY and CDR2 as SYGVKD. This CDR3 is built from 19 residues. V lost 0 bases to trimming and J lost 3 bases; unmatched junction nucleotides: 15. CDR3 region: CAISESNVRTGRGDTEAFF. The DNA of the CDR3 is TGTGCCATCAGTGAGTCGAATGTCCGGACAGGGCGTGGGGACACTGAAGCTTTCTTT.

The chain is built from TRBV21-1 and TRBJ2-2; the D call TRBD1 from the table was never checked on the DNA. TRBV21-1 is classified as a pseudogene. The CDR3 runs 15 residues. In DNA form, the CDR3 reads TGTGCCAGCCCGAAGACAGGAATCAACACCGGGGAGCTGTTTTTT. Translated, it gives CASPKTGINTGELFF.

This clone appeared a few times. J is TRBJ1-1 and V is TRBV14; 7 nucleotides agree with TRBD1. The ends lost 4 bases at V and 3 bases at J; junction bases unmatched: 17. Germline CDR1 and CDR2: SGHDN and FVKESK. CDR3 length equals 18 residues. The CDR3 region is CASSLNTRWRGQDTEAFF. The CDR3 bases are TGTGCCAGCAGCCTCAACACCAGGTGGAGGGGGCAGGACACTGAAGCTTTCTTT.

The genes are TRBV2 and TRBJ2-4; D not certain. V was cut by 2 bases and J by 1 base, with 9 bases left in between. There are 15 residues in the CDR3. Germline V CDR1 and CDR2: SNHLY, FYNNEI. CDR3 protein: CASSESPGAKNIQYF. CDR3 nucleotide sequence: TGTGCCAGCAGTGAATCCCCCGGGGCCAAAAACATTCAGTACTTC. The variable domain in full, completed from reference TRBV2 and TRBJ2-4, reads EPEVTQTPSHQVTQMGQEVILRCVPISNHLYFYWYRQILGQKVEFLVSFYNNEISEKSEIFDDQFSVERPDGSNFTLKIRSTKLEDSAMYFCASSESPGAKNIQYFGAGTRLSVL.

This clone showed up just a few times. This chain links TRBV9 with TRBJ2-7; no definite D call. Germline V gene lookup returns CDR1 SGDLS and CDR2 YYNGEE. This CDR3 region has 12 residues. V dropped 6 bases and J dropped 3 bases, with 10 bases sitting between them. CDR3 residues: CASNEEDYEQYF. The CDR3, as DNA: TGTGCCAGCAACGAGGAAGACTACGAGCAGTACTTC.

The chain carries TRBV30 and TRBJ1-3; 8 bases are shared with TRBD1. V shed 3 bases, J shed 2 bases, and the junction held 3 bases outside the gene matches. Germline V CDR1 and CDR2: GTSNPN, SVGIG (reference sequence). CDR3 length equals 14 residues. CDR3 residues: CAWSRTGTGNTIYF. The CDR3 DNA reads TGTGCCTGGAGCCGGACAGGGACTGGAAACACCATATATTTT.

CDR3 sequence (DNA): TGTGCCAGCAGCGTAAGAGTCGAGCCCTACGAGCAGTACTTC. Its translation: CASSVRVEPYEQYF. The genes are TRBV9 and TRBJ2-7; D not resolved. The CDR3 totals 14 residues. Germline V gives CDR1 SGDLS, CDR2 YYNGEE. V lost 1 base to trimming and J lost 2 bases, with 10 bases between them.

The table lists this clone with a few counts. This specimen includes other DNA sequences encoding the same CDR3. The V and J genes are TRBV2 and TRBJ2-5; weak D call: TRBD1 (6 bases). Deletions cut 3 bases from V and 5 bases from J, with 10 bases between. Germline CDR1 and CDR2: SNHLY and FYNNEI. CDR3 length: 13 amino acids. The DNA of the CDR3 is TGTGCCAGCAGTGACAGGGGTGGTGAGACCCAGTACTTC. The encoded protein is CASSDRGGETQYF.

Only one count was recorded for this clone. The V and J genes are TRBV30 and TRBJ1-4; 10 bases are shared with TRBD1. The CDR3 contains 13 residues. Germline V gene lookup returns CDR1 GTSNPN and CDR2 SVGIG (reference sequence). V gave up 8 bases and J gave up 8 bases; unmatched junction bases: 8. CDR3 amino acids: CARGQGNGEKLFF. As DNA, the CDR3 is TGTGCCCGGGGACAGGGGAATGGCGAAAAACTGTTTTTT.

This clone was seen a handful of times. The rearrangement links TRBV7-2 to TRBJ2-7; D possibly corresponds to TRBD2 (5 bases). The CDR3 loop spans 14 amino acids. Germline CDR1 and CDR2: SGHTA and FQGNSA. V lost 3 bases and J 3 bases, leaving 12 bases between the germline ends. CDR3 sequence (DNA): TGTGCCAGCAGCTTTGGAGGAGGCTTCTACGAGCAGTACTTC. Protein sequence: CASSFGGGFYEQYF.

V and J are TRBV30 and TRBJ1-5, with 9 bases that match TRBD1. The CDR3 is 15 amino acids. Looked up from germline, CDR1 is GTSNPN and CDR2 is SVGIG (reference sequence). V shed 3 bases and J 9 bases; nucleotides not matched to a gene: 12. CDR3 residues: CAWRDRDRVVGPQHF. In DNA form, the CDR3 reads TGTGCCTGGAGAGACCGGGACAGGGTAGTCGGGCCCCAGCATTTT.